Following are 10 T cell receptor beta chains from one sample sequenced in a study of shared clonotypes between healthy human individuals. Sequenced by immunoSEQ multiplex PCR; TCRdb stores in-frame clones only, minus some. This sample has some 2,400,000 clones; more than 90% occur once, and the top ten carry 0.13%. Sequenced material: naive CD4+ T cells sorted from blood. Documented subset: CD45RA+ positively selected. Receptors were obtained from a man aged 18-30 years in good health.

About this clone: Other DNA variants within this sample encode the same CDR3. The V gene is TRBV5-1, the J gene TRBJ1-1, with D perhaps TRBD1 (5 bases). The CDR3 length is 13 residues. Trimming stripped 5 bases from V and 0 bases from J, with 8 bases between. Germline V CDR1 and CDR2: SGHRS, YFSETQ. CDR3 residues: CASRGGMNTEAFF. The CDR3 nucleotides read TGCGCCAGCAGGGGGGGAATGAACACTGAAGCTTTCTTT.

V is TRBV7-9 and J is TRBJ2-1; TRBD1 might be the D (6 bases). Germline values: CDR1 SEHNR, CDR2 FQNEAQ (reference sequence). The CDR3 length is 13 residues. With 5 bases removed from V and 7 bases from J, the gap between germline ends came to 12 bases. CDR3 loop: CASSSTGRNEQFF. The CDR3 DNA reads as TGTGCCAGCAGCAGTACAGGGAGAAATGAGCAGTTCTTC.

The V gene is TRBV7-9, the J gene TRBJ2-7; 15 bases line up with TRBD2. Germline lookup yields CDR1 SEHNR and CDR2 FQNEAQ (reference sequence). The CDR3 sequence is 19 residues long. J lost 0 bases, V lost 7 bases, and 13 bases had no gene match. The DNA of the CDR3 is TGTGCCAGCATCGACATAGGGACTAGCGGGAGGACAAGCTCCTACGAGCAGTACTTC. Its protein product is CASIDIGTSGRTSSYEQYF.

This clone has only one observation. The genes are TRBV2 and TRBJ2-2; perhaps TRBD2 as D (6 bases). CDR1 is SNHLY and CDR2 is FYNNEI in the germline V gene. V shed 0 bases and J shed 6 bases, with 11 bases lying between them. This CDR3 has 15 amino acids. Here the CDR3 reads CASSEATGSPGELFF. DNA for the CDR3: TGTGCCAGCAGTGAAGCCACCGGGAGTCCCGGGGAGCTGTTTTTT.

This sequence joins TRBV28 and TRBJ1-5, with 7 bases matching TRBD1. With V trimmed by 6 bases and J by 5 bases, 4 bases remained unmatched. Germline CDR1 reads MDHEN; CDR2 reads SYDVKM. The CDR3 runs 13 residues. The CDR3 sequence: CASSPDRDQPQHF. The CDR3 coding sequence is TGTGCCAGCAGCCCCGACAGGGATCAGCCCCAGCATTTT.

The chain employs TRBV5-1 and TRBJ2-7, with 7 nucleotides matching TRBD1. Trimming at V came to 4 bases and at J to 5 bases, leaving 9 bases not matched to a gene. This CDR3 has 14 residues. Germline values: CDR1 SGHRS, CDR2 YFSETQ. The CDR3 loop reads CASSTGTVTNEQYF. In DNA form, the CDR3 reads TGCGCCAGCAGCACCGGGACAGTTACTAACGAGCAGTACTTC.

The chain carries TRBV7-2 and TRBJ2-7; D is undetermined. The CDR3 has 12 residues. V gave up 1 base and J gave up 7 bases, with 8 bases separating them. From germline, CDR1 is SGHTA and CDR2 FQGNSA. The DNA for the CDR3 is TGTGCCAGCAGCTTAGACGTCGGGGAGCAGTACTTC. This encodes CASSLDVGEQYF.

This clone came up once. CDR3 nucleotide sequence: TGTGCCAGTAGTATGATGAGGGGAGGCACTGAAGCTTTCTTT. This translates into CASSMMRGGTEAFF. The V and J genes are TRBV19 and TRBJ1-1, with TRBD1 as a possible D gene (5 bases). Germline assignment: CDR1 LNHDA and CDR2 SQIVND (reference sequence). Trimming took off 3 bases at V and 4 bases at J, with 12 bases between the two ends. The CDR3 consists of 14 residues.

The V and J genes are TRBV11-2 and TRBJ2-4; TRBD1 aligns across 8 bases. Germline CDR1 reads SGHAT; CDR2 reads FQNNGV. The CDR3 contains 17 residues. The junction had 4 bases not matched to a gene; V was cut back by 0 bases and J by 0 bases. The CDR3 sequence: CASSLDRTGLAKNIQYF. In DNA form, the CDR3 reads TGTGCCAGCAGCTTAGATCGGACAGGGCTAGCCAAAAACATTCAGTACTTC.

This rearrangement joins TRBV4-1 to TRBJ2-2, with D perhaps matching TRBD1 or TRBD2 (5 bases each). The CDR3 is 14 amino acids. Deletions cut 6 bases from V and 4 bases from J, with 12 bases between. The germline V gene has CDR1 MGHRA and CDR2 YSYEKL. Written as DNA, the CDR3 is TGCGCCAGCAGATCCGGGGCAATCACCGGGGAGCTGTTTTTT. Protein sequence: CASRSGAITGELFF.